These 30 T cell receptor beta chains came from one sample sequenced in a study of blood T cell repertoires in COVID-19. Generated by immunoSEQ multiplex PCR, the TCRdb table keeps only in-frame clones and is missing some. Of about 300,000 clones detected, 80% to 95% appear once; the ten largest clones hold 2.2%. The sequenced sample consisted of peripheral blood. Receptors originate from a woman aged 25 to 39 with COVID-19, enrolled during active disease.

The chain joins TRBV14 to TRBJ2-5; D perhaps matches TRBD2 (6 bases). Trimming took 0 bases from V and 4 from J, leaving 9 bases between them. Germline values: CDR1 SGHDN, CDR2 FVKESK. The CDR3 spans 14 residues. DNA for the CDR3: TGTGCCAGCAGCCAAGATCTGACTAGAGAGACCCAGTACTTC. Its protein is CASSQDLTRETQYF. Full variable domain (outside the CDR3, taken from reference TRBV14 and TRBJ2-5): EAGVTQFPSHSVIEKGQTVTLRCDPISGHDNLYWYRRVMGKEIKFLLHFVKESKQDESGMPNNRFLAERTGGTYSTLKVQPAELEDSGVYFCASSQDLTRETQYFGPGTRLLVL.

The chain links TRBV14 to TRBJ2-5, with D perhaps matching TRBD1 (7 bases). The germline V gene has CDR1 SGHDN and CDR2 FVKESK. CDR3 length: 13 amino acids. Trimming cost V 2 bases and J 12 bases, with 16 bases left between them. The CDR3 here is CASSQIGGGPEYF. The CDR3 nucleotides read TGTGCCAGCAGCCAAATCGGAGGGGGCCCGGAGTACTTC.

The V call is TRBV3-1 (or the pseudogene TRBV3-2), the J call TRBJ2-6, with D perhaps matching TRBD2 (5 bases). The CDR3 loop spans 15 amino acids. The germline V gene encodes CDR1 LGHDT and CDR2 YNNKEL (reference sequence). V gave up 4 bases and J gave up 0 bases, with 7 bases separating them. This CDR3 is CASSPGSSGANVLTF. In DNA form, the CDR3 reads TGTGCCAGCAGCCCGGGGAGCTCTGGGGCCAACGTCCTGACTTTC.

The chain has TRBV4-2 and TRBJ2-7; 13 bases agree with TRBD2. The CDR3 has 15 residues. The V and J ends lost 0 bases and 7 bases, in that order; junction bases with no gene match: 3. Germline-derived CDR1 and CDR2 are LGHNA and YNFKEQ. This CDR3 reads CASSQDLGLAGEQYF. The DNA for the CDR3 is TGTGCCAGCAGCCAAGATCTGGGACTAGCGGGAGAGCAGTACTTC.

The gene calls are TRBV5-1 and TRBJ2-7; perhaps TRBD2 as D (5 bases). The germline V and J ends were trimmed by 4 bases and 0 bases, with 11 bases remaining between them. Looked up from germline, CDR1 is SGHRS and CDR2 is YFSETQ. This CDR3 spans 14 amino acids. The CDR3 protein is CASSLEGSSYEQYF. The CDR3 DNA follows: TGCGCCAGCAGCCTCGAGGGAAGCTCCTACGAGCAGTACTTC.

V usage is TRBV6-2 or TRBV6-3 and J usage is TRBJ1-1, with TRBD1 as a possible D gene (5 bases). Germline V gives CDR1 MNHEY, CDR2 SVGEGT. The V end lost 5 bases, the J end lost 0 bases, and 13 bases lay between the germline ends. The CDR3 length is 15 residues. Here the CDR3 reads CASSDRPPMNTEAFF. The CDR3 DNA follows: TGTGCCAGCAGTGACAGACCTCCAATGAACACTGAAGCTTTCTTT.

The chain links TRBV7-9 to TRBJ1-5, with a possible D match to TRBD1 (6 bases). CDR1 and CDR2 (germline): SEHNR, FQNEAQ (reference sequence). With 5 bases removed from V and 3 bases from J, the gap between germline ends came to 11 bases. The CDR3 has 14 residues. Here the CDR3 reads CASSPGQPNQPQHF. For the CDR3, the DNA is TGTGCCAGCAGCCCCGGACAGCCCAATCAGCCCCAGCATTTT.

The V gene is TRBV15, the J gene TRBJ2-7; TRBD1 agrees at 10 bases. The CDR3 totals 16 residues. Germline CDR1 and CDR2: LNHNV and YYDKDF (reference sequence). V trimming: 5 bases; J trimming: 7 bases; junction bases outside the gene matches: 14. CDR3 coding DNA: TGTGCCACCAGCCCCCCCCTGGGACAGGGGCTTGGGGAGCAGTACTTC. Protein sequence: CATSPPLGQGLGEQYF.

The rearrangement joins TRBV18 to TRBJ1-1; D is perhaps TRBD1 (5 bases). The CDR3 consists of 15 residues. V lost 2 bases and J 4 bases, leaving 14 bases between the germline ends. In germline, CDR1 is KGHSH, CDR2 LQKENI. CDR3 loop: CASSPTTGPVTEAFF. The DNA for the CDR3 is TGTGCCAGCTCACCAACCACAGGCCCGGTCACTGAAGCTTTCTTT.

This clone was observed a handful of times. This chain connects TRBV5-1 to TRBJ2-5, with 15 positions matching TRBD2. The length of the CDR3 is 16 residues. V shed 4 bases, J shed 2 bases, and the junction held 3 bases outside the gene matches. Per the germline V gene, CDR1 is SGHRS and CDR2 is YFSETQ. The CDR3 reads CASSPGLAGGQETQYF. CDR3 DNA sequence: TGCGCCAGCAGCCCAGGACTAGCGGGAGGGCAAGAGACCCAGTACTTC.

V usage is TRBV5-4 and J usage is TRBJ2-5, with 8 nucleotides matching TRBD2. The germline CDR1 and CDR2 sequences are SGHNT and YYREEE (reference sequence). Trimming at V came to 5 bases and at J to 1 base, leaving 4 bases not matched to a gene. The CDR3 length is 14 residues. CDR3 sequence (DNA): TGTGCCAGCAGTAGCGGGACGCTCCAAGAGACCCAGTACTTC. Protein sequence: CASSSGTLQETQYF.

The rearrangement links TRBV4-2 to TRBJ1-1, with D possibly matching TRBD1 (5 bases). V lost 0 bases, J lost 3 bases, and 11 bases lay in between. This CDR3 comprises 15 residues. The germline CDR1 and CDR2 sequences are LGHNA and YNFKEQ. CDR3 sequence (DNA): TGTGCCAGCAGCCAAGATACCGGAGGGGACACTGAAGCTTTCTTT. It yields the protein CASSQDTGGDTEAFF.

Notes on this clone: At the DNA level, this CDR3 is encoded by other sequences in the same sample as well. The rearrangement joins TRBV6-5 to TRBJ1-1; no firm D call. V was cut by 5 bases and J by 1 base, with 8 bases left in between. Germline CDR1 reads MNHEY; CDR2 reads SVGAGI. The CDR3 length is 13 residues. The CDR3 sequence: CASSRLENTEAFF. CDR3 DNA: TGTGCCAGCAGTAGACTGGAGAACACTGAAGCTTTCTTT.

The CDR3 DNA reads TGTGCCAGTAGTACCCTGTTAGTAAACACCATATATTTT. Protein: CASSTLLVNTIYF. J is TRBJ1-3 and V is TRBV19, with D uncertain. With 4 bases removed from V and 6 bases from J, the gap between germline ends came to 10 bases. The CDR3 is 13 residues long. Germline CDR1 is LNHDA and CDR2 is SQIVND (reference sequence).

J is TRBJ2-2 and V is TRBV13, with D possibly being TRBD1 (6 bases). CDR1 and CDR2 (germline): PRHDT, FYEKMQ (reference sequence). Trimming took off 5 bases at V and 0 bases at J, with 16 bases between the two ends. The CDR3 contains 17 residues. This CDR3 reads CASSDTYWTANTGELFF. The CDR3 nucleotides are TGTGCCAGCAGCGATACGTACTGGACAGCGAACACCGGGGAGCTGTTTTTT.

The chain joins TRBV4-1 to TRBJ2-2, with 8 bases matching TRBD2. V shed 0 bases and J 4 bases; nucleotides not matched to a gene: 7. CDR1 is MGHRA and CDR2 is YSYEKL in the germline V gene. This CDR3 comprises 17 residues. DNA of the CDR3: TGCGCCAGCAGCCAAGACTCGGGGGGGCTAGGCACCGGGGAGCTGTTTTTT. The encoded protein is CASSQDSGGLGTGELFF.

The CDR3 loop reads CASSGGEAFDEQFF. CDR3 sequence (DNA): TGTGCCAGCAGTGGGGGGGAGGCTTTCGATGAGCAGTTCTTC. The chain employs TRBV2 and TRBJ2-1; tentative D call: TRBD2 (6 bases). The V gene lost 4 bases and the J gene lost 8 bases, with 15 bases spanning the gap. Germline V gives CDR1 SNHLY, CDR2 FYNNEI. The CDR3 loop spans 14 amino acids.

The sample holds one count of this clone. The V call is TRBV29-1, the J call TRBJ2-1, with 7 bases matching TRBD1. CDR1 is SQVTM, CDR2 ANQGSEA, per germline. Trimming removed 6 bases from V and 8 bases from J; junction bases left unmatched: 4. This CDR3 has 11 amino acids. The CDR3 region has the DNA TGCAGCGTAAACAGGGGCTATGAGCAGTTCTTC. It codes for CSVNRGYEQFF.

This clone was found once. The chain recombines TRBV6-6 with TRBJ2-1; possibly TRBD1 for D (5 bases). The V end lost 3 bases, the J end lost 7 bases, and 7 bases lay between the germline ends. CDR3 length equals 12 residues. Germline CDR1 is MNHNY and CDR2 is SVGAGI (reference sequence). The CDR3 DNA reads TGTGCCAGCAGTTATTACAGGAATGAGCAGTTCTTC. Translation: CASSYYRNEQFF.

The rearrangement links TRBV3-1 (or the pseudogene TRBV3-2) to TRBJ2-1, with D possibly TRBD2 on 6 matching bases. Between the trimmed V and J ends, which lost 2 bases and 5 bases, there was a span of 13 bases. Germline V gene lookup returns CDR1 LGHDT and CDR2 YNNKEL (reference sequence). The CDR3 has 15 residues. CDR3 in amino acids: CASSQTGTGDNEQFF. The CDR3 DNA follows: TGTGCCAGCAGCCAAACCGGGACTGGGGACAATGAGCAGTTCTTC.

The CDR3 sequence: CASSIGDRAGSQPQHF. CDR3 sequence (DNA): TGTGCCAGTAGTATAGGGGACAGGGCGGGAAGTCAGCCCCAGCATTTT. The chain has TRBV19 and TRBJ1-5, with 9 bases fitting TRBD1. The J segment lost 6 bases and the V segment lost 1 base, leaving 7 bases of the junction unmatched. Germline CDR1 LNHDA, CDR2 SQIVND (reference sequence). The CDR3 runs to 16 residues.

CDR3 DNA: TGTGCCAGCAGCAACCTCGGGGCTAGCGGCACCTACGAGCAGTACTTC. It translates to CASSNLGASGTYEQYF. The chain joins TRBV5-4 to TRBJ2-7; 7 nucleotides line up with TRBD2. CDR1 SGHNT and CDR2 YYREEE come from the germline V gene (reference sequence). This CDR3 contains 16 residues. V was clipped by 4 bases and J by 2 bases; unmatched bases: 12.

The chain has TRBV7-9 and TRBJ2-3, with 7 bases that match TRBD1. The CDR3 is 17 residues long. From germline, CDR1 is SEHNR and CDR2 FQNEAQ (reference sequence). The ends lost 4 bases at V and 2 bases at J; junction bases unmatched: 12. The CDR3 region has the DNA TGTGCCAGCAGCTCGACAGGGAAGGGGGTACACACAGATACGCAGTATTTT. It specifies CASSSTGKGVHTDTQYF.

The CDR3: CASSLGPGQDDETQYF. DNA for the CDR3: TGTGCCAGCAGCTTAGGGCCGGGACAGGATGATGAGACCCAGTACTTC. The chain uses TRBV11-1 and TRBJ2-5; 8 bases map to TRBD1. This CDR3 is 16 amino acids long. CDR1 is SGHAT, CDR2 FQDESV, per germline (reference sequence). After removal of 1 base from V and 5 bases from J, the junction contained 9 bases not matched to a gene.

V is TRBV20-1 and J is TRBJ2-7; TRBD1 aligns across 12 bases. V dropped 3 bases and J dropped 4; count of bases not matched to a gene: 10. There are 16 residues in the CDR3. CDR1 is DFQATT and CDR2 is SNEGSKA in the germline V gene (reference sequence). The DNA of the CDR3 is TGCAGTGCTAGTGGCCGAGGGACAGGGGGCTCTTACGAGCAGTACTTC. Its protein is CSASGRGTGGSYEQYF.

The chain carries TRBV10-1 and TRBJ1-5; D may be TRBD1 (6 bases). CDR1 WNHNN and CDR2 SYGVQD come from the germline V gene (reference sequence). The V end was cut by 8 bases, the J end by 4 bases, with 9 bases between. CDR3 length: 12 amino acids. The DNA of the CDR3 is TGCGCCAGCGGACAGTCTAATCAGCCCCAGCATTTT. Residues: CASGQSNQPQHF.

The chain has TRBV6-5 and TRBJ2-2; D remains ambiguous. CDR1 is MNHEY and CDR2 is SVGAGI in the germline V gene. Trimming shortened V by 6 bases and J by 9 bases, and 14 bases separated the two germline ends. This CDR3 has 13 residues. The CDR3 nucleotides read TGTGCCAGCAGCCCCCGGGTACAACGGGAGCTGTTTTTT. Protein: CASSPRVQRELFF.

The chain recombines TRBV29-1 with TRBJ1-1, with 7 bases identical to TRBD1. After removal of 2 bases from V and 7 bases from J, the junction contained 13 bases not matched to a gene. There are 15 residues in the CDR3. Germline V gives CDR1 SQVTM, CDR2 ANQGSEA. The CDR3 region is CSVELLGGGAGEAFF. CDR3 DNA: TGCAGCGTTGAACTGCTTGGAGGGGGCGCGGGTGAAGCTTTCTTT.

This chain joins TRBV18 and TRBJ1-1, with D perhaps matching TRBD1 (6 bases). The germline V and J ends were trimmed by 3 bases and 1 base, with 15 bases remaining between them. Germline CDR1 KGHSH, CDR2 LQKENI. The CDR3 contains 16 residues. The CDR3 sequence: CASSPTGGDPNTEAFF. As DNA, the CDR3 is TGTGCCAGCTCACCCACGGGGGGCGATCCGAACACTGAAGCTTTCTTT.

This chain uses TRBV7-3 with TRBJ2-2, with D possibly TRBD2 on 5 matching bases. Trimming took 2 bases from V and 0 from J, leaving 13 bases between them. Germline V gene data show CDR1 as SGHTA and CDR2 as FQGTGA. CDR3 size: 17 residues. The DNA of the CDR3 is TGTGCCAGCAGCTTAGAACCTAGCCGGACGAACACCGGGGAGCTGTTTTTT. Its translation is CASSLEPSRTNTGELFF.